The text below deals with one T cell receptor (beta chain). This record comes from a study of T cell responses to AZD1222 COVID-19 vaccine. This CDR3 is built from 16 residues. V was pared by 3 bases and J by 3 bases, with 15 bases between. The germline CDR1 and CDR2 sequences are SGHTA and FQGNSA. Assay used: immunoSEQ multiplex PCR; TCRdb lists only in-frame clones, some missing. The data hold over 150,000 clones, with 90% to 95% observed a single time. The source is an adult who received the MenACWY meningococcal vaccine as a control. This chain links TRBV7-2 with TRBJ1-5; D is unclear. Source: peripheral blood, taken 28 days after the second dose of the MenACWY control vaccine. The chain's CDR3 is CASSLGMMHTNQPQHF. DNA of the CDR3: TGTGCCAGCAGCTTGGGTATGATGCATACCAATCAGCCCCAGCATTTT.